In this sample, the clone carrying this T cell receptor (beta chain) turned up many times. Looked up from germline, CDR1 is MDHEN and CDR2 is SYDVKM. V gave up 6 bases and J gave up 3 bases; unmatched junction bases: 12. The CDR3 is made up of 16 amino acids. TCRdb independently ran MiXCR on the reads; one entry per CDR3 protein. The table shows fewer than 350,000 distinct CDR3 sequences, with over 7.5% occurring only once. These data belong to a study of T cell repertoires in cytomegalovirus infection. The chain combines TRBV28 with TRBJ1-2; 8 nucleotides match TRBD1. The specimen was PBMCs. This receptor was taken from a human donor in good health (CMV status not recorded). Some clones in this sample may be carry-over from other donors' samples. This CDR3 reads CASRPTGTGYDYGYTF. As DNA, the CDR3 is TGTGCCAGCAGACCCACCGGGACAGGATACGACTATGGCTACACCTTC.